This T cell receptor (beta chain) was documented in a study of OX40 agonist ivuxolimab in advanced cancers. TCRdb keeps only in-frame clones here, not all; method: immunoSEQ multiplex PCR. This sample has 84,000 or so clones, with around 94% found just once. V lost 3 bases and J lost 7; bases outside the gene matches: 8. Germline V gene lookup returns CDR1 SGHDT and CDR2 YYEEEE. The CDR3 consists of 16 residues. V gene TRBV5-6 combines with J gene TRBJ2-2; 11 bases line up with TRBD1. The sequence came from an adult with an advanced solid tumor such as melanoma, head and neck, liver or kidney cancer. The sequences come from CD4+ or CD8+ T cells sorted from blood, collected in a trial of the OX40 agonist ivuxolimab. CDR3 coding DNA: TGTGCCAGCAGCTCGCGGGACAGGGGGTTCGGCGGGGAGCTGTTTTTT. As protein: CASSSRDRGFGGELFF.